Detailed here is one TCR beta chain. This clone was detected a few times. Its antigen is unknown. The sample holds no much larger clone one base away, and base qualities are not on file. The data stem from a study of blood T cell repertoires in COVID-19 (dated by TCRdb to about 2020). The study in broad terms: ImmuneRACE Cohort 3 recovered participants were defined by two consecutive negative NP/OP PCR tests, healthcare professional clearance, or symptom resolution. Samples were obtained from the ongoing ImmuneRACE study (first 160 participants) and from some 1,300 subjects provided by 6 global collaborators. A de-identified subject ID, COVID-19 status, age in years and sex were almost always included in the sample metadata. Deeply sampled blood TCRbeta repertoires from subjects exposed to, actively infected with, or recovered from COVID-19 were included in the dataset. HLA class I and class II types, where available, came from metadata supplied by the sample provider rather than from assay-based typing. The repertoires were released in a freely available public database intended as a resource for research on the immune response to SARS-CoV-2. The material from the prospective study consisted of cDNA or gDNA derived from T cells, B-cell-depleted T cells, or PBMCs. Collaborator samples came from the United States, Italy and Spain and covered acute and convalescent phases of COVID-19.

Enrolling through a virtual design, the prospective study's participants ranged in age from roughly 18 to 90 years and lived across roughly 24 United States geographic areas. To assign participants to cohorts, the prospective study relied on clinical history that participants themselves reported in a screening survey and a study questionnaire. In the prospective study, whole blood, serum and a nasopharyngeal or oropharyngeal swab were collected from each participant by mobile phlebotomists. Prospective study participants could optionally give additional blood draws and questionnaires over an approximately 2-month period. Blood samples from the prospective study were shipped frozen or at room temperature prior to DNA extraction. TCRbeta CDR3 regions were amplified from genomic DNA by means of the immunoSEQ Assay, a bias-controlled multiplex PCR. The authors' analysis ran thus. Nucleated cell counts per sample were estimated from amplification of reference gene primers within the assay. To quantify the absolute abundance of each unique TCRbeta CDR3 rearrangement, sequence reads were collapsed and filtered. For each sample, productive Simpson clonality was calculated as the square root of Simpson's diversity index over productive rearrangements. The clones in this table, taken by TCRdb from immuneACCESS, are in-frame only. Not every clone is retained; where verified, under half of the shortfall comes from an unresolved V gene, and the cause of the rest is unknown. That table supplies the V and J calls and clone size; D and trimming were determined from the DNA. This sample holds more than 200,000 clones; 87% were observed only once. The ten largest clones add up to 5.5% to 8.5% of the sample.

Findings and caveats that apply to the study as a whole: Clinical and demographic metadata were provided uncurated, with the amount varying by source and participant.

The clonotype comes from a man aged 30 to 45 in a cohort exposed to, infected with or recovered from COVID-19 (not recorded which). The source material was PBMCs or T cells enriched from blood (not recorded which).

The CDR3 has the sequence CASSLGTGGLLYGYTF. The DNA sequence is TGCGCCAGCAGCTTGGGAACAGGAGGGCTTCTCTATGGCTACACCTTC. Recombination linked TRBV5-1 to TRBJ1-2; the best D guess is TRBD1, with 5 bases matching. V and J are truncated by 0 bases and 4 bases respectively, leaving an intervening sequence of 16 bases. CDR1 is given as SGHRS and CDR2 as YFSETQ, both from the germline V gene. The CDR3 starts with the cysteine, ends with the phenylalanine, and has 16 residues. Only CDR3 DNA remains: 48 bases, in frame from the first base.